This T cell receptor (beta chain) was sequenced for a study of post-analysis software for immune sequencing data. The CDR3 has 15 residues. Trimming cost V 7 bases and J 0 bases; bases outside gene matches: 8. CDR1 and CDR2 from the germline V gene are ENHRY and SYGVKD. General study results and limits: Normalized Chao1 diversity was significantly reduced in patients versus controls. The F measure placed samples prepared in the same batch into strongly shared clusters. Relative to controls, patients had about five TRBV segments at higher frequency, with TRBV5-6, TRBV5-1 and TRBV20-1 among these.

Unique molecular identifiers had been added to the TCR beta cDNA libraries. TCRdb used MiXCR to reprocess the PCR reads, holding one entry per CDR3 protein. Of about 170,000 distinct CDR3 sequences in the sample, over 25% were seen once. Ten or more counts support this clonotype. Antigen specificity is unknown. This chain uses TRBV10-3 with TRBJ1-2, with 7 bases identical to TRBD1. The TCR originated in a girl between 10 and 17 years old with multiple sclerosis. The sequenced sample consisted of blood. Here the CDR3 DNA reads TGTGCCATCAAAGGGGAGGGGGCTGCTAACTATGGCTACACCTTC. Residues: CAIKGEGAANYGYTF.